This T cell receptor (beta chain) was recorded in a study of metastatic and nonmetastatic thyroid tumors. This clone was observed many times. CDR1 and CDR2 from the germline V gene are MNHEY and SMNVEV (reference sequence). V lost 6 bases to trimming and J lost 1 base; unmatched junction nucleotides: 3. This CDR3 contains 14 residues. No treatment had been given to any patient before thyroid surgery. TCRdb redid the clone calls on the PCR reads using MiXCR. The repertoire holds around 45,000 clones, with about 4% as singletons. The V call is TRBV27, the J call TRBJ1-1; 9 bases align to TRBD1. The sequencing input was blood. This TCR was sampled from a female donor with papillary thyroid cancer or a benign thyroid nodule (not recorded which). Some clones in this sample may be carry-over from other donors' samples. CDR3 in amino acids: CASSLGQGNTEAFF. CDR3 nucleotide sequence: TGTGCCAGCAGCCTGGGACAGGGGAACACTGAAGCTTTCTTT.